A single sample is the source of the 9 T cell receptor beta chains below, sequenced in a study of blood T cell repertoires in COVID-19. Sequencing was performed with immunoSEQ multiplex PCR; in TCRdb, only in-frame clones are kept and a portion is missing. The sample consists of just over 300,000 clones, roughly 90% of them appearing once. The sample comprised PBMCs or T cells enriched from blood (not recorded which). The receptors stem from a woman aged 18-30 years who had recovered from COVID-19.

Comments on this clone: The sample contains more than one DNA sequence encoding this CDR3. This chain uses TRBV7-3 with TRBJ1-1, with D perhaps TRBD1 (5 bases). CDR1 is SGHTA, CDR2 FQGTGA, per germline. The CDR3 runs to 14 residues. The V and J ends lost 2 bases and 1 base respectively, with 8 bases between them. CDR3 sequence (DNA): TGTGCCAGCAGCTTAGGGCAGGGGAACACTGAAGCTTTCTTT. It is translated as CASSLGQGNTEAFF.

There are a few counts of this clone. This chain connects TRBV11-2 to TRBJ2-1; a weak D match, TRBD2 (5 bases). In germline, CDR1 is SGHAT, CDR2 FQNNGV. The ends were cut back, 1 base at V and 8 bases at J, with 12 bases in the middle. The CDR3 is 14 amino acids. CDR3 residues: CASSLVGAIDEQFF. DNA of the CDR3: TGTGCCAGCAGCTTAGTGGGAGCGATCGATGAGCAGTTCTTC.

The genes are TRBV28 and TRBJ2-3, with 11 bases identical to TRBD2. The CDR3 has 16 amino acids. Trimming took 2 bases from V and 6 from J; bases not matched to a gene: 7. Germline V gene data show CDR1 as MDHEN and CDR2 as SYDVKM. The CDR3 sequence is CASSLNSGRAVDTQYF. The DNA for the CDR3 is TGTGCCAGCAGTTTAAATAGCGGGAGGGCCGTCGATACGCAGTATTTT.

This rearrangement joins TRBV11-2 to TRBJ2-1; TRBD1 is a possible D gene (6 bases). The CDR3 is 15 amino acids. Germline loops: CDR1 SGHAT, CDR2 FQNNGV. V dropped 1 base and J dropped 4 bases, with 11 bases sitting between them. CDR3 in DNA: TGTGCCAGCAGCTTAGTTCAGGGGCTATACAATGAGCAGTTCTTC. Translated: CASSLVQGLYNEQFF.

The chain joins TRBV19 to TRBJ2-7; 10 bases align to TRBD1. The CDR3 totals 16 residues. Trimming removed 3 bases from V and 5 bases from J; junction bases left unmatched: 10. CDR1 and CDR2 from the germline V gene are LNHDA and SQIVND (reference sequence). The DNA of the CDR3 is TGTGCCAGTAGTATCCAAAGAGACAGGGGGCGAGACGAGCAGTACTTC. Translation gives CASSIQRDRGRDEQYF.

The chain links TRBV4-1 to TRBJ2-7; 8 nucleotides agree with TRBD1. Germline loops: CDR1 MGHRA, CDR2 YSYEKL. Trimming took 4 bases from V and 1 from J; bases not matched to a gene: 6. This CDR3 is 15 amino acids long. Here the CDR3 DNA reads TGCGCCAGCAGCCCCCGGACAGGGAGTTCCTACGAGCAGTACTTC. It is translated as CASSPRTGSSYEQYF.

The V call is TRBV24-1, the J call TRBJ1-5, with D hard to call. Germline assignment: CDR1 KGHDR and CDR2 SFDVKD. Trimming removed 5 bases at V and 0 bases at J, with 13 bases between. This CDR3 has 16 residues. CDR3: CATSVGGKSSNQPQHF. DNA for the CDR3: TGTGCCACCAGTGTAGGCGGAAAGTCTAGCAATCAGCCCCAGCATTTT.

This chain joins TRBV30 and TRBJ1-6, with D hard to call. Trimming cost V 0 bases and J 10 bases, with 13 bases left between them. This CDR3 region has 14 residues. The germline V gene encodes CDR1 GTSNPN and CDR2 SVGIG (reference sequence). CDR3 protein: CAWSVSGEYSPLHF. The CDR3 DNA is TGTGCCTGGAGTGTATCGGGTGAATACTCACCCCTCCACTTT.

This clone has at least ten counts. V and J are TRBV9 and TRBJ2-1, with 9 bases that match TRBD2. Germline CDR1 is SGDLS and CDR2 is YYNGEE. This CDR3 spans 15 amino acids. With 10 bases clipped from V and 5 bases from J, the junction kept 13 bases outside the gene matches. The CDR3 coding sequence is TGTGCCCGCCCCGGGGGGCGGGAGGGGGACAATGAGCAGTTCTTC. Translation gives CARPGGREGDNEQFF.